Following are 4 T cell receptor beta chains from one sample sequenced in a study of T cell clonotyping in hematopoietic cell transplantation. The assay was immunoSEQ multiplex PCR, and TCRdb's table has in-frame clones only and misses some. The table lists under 9,500 clones, 81% of them singletons. Specimen: peripheral blood mononuclear cells, collected 180 days after allogeneic stem cell transplant. These receptor sequences come from a female patient aged 50-59 years who had an allogeneic stem cell transplant from an unrelated donor, so the T cells may come from the graft donor. Some clones in this sample may be carry-over from other donors' samples.

The chain joins TRBV11-2 to TRBJ2-7; D is unclear. CDR1 and CDR2 from the germline V gene are SGHAT and FQNNGV. V was clipped by 1 base and J by 6 bases, with 13 bases between them. The CDR3 spans 14 residues. In DNA, the CDR3 is TGTGCCAGCAGCTTAGTGGTAGGGCAGGTCGAGCAGTACTTC. Translation gives CASSLVVGQVEQYF.

This chain links TRBV30 with TRBJ1-2; 7 bases fit TRBD1. V shed 0 bases and J 6 bases; nucleotides not matched to a gene: 4. From germline, CDR1 is GTSNPN and CDR2 SVGIG (reference sequence). The CDR3 covers 13 residues. CDR3 nucleotide sequence: TGTGCCTGGAGTGTCCAGGGGGTTGATGGCTACACCTTC. It yields the protein CAWSVQGVDGYTF.

This chain uses TRBV10-3 with TRBJ2-7; D may be TRBD1 or TRBD2 (5 bases each). This CDR3 region has 13 residues. Germline lookup yields CDR1 ENHRY and CDR2 SYGVKD. Between the trimmed V and J ends, which lost 6 bases and 1 base, there was a span of 10 bases. The CDR3 DNA follows: TGTGCCATCAGCGGGGCACAATCCTACGAGCAGTACTTC. It is translated as CAISGAQSYEQYF.

V gene TRBV11-2 combines with J gene TRBJ1-1; D gene uncertain. In germline, CDR1 is SGHAT, CDR2 FQNNGV. The CDR3 has 11 amino acids. V was clipped by 5 bases and J by 11 bases, with 12 bases between them. The CDR3 spells CASSAGPQAFF. The CDR3 coding sequence is TGTGCCAGCAGCGCCGGTCCCCAGGCTTTCTTT.